The source of this TCR beta chain is a study of vaccination and CD4 T cells after COVID-19. The overall study: Convalescent patients, SARS-CoV-2 positive by nasal swab PCR, comprised 10 or so mild cases and one severe case. Two of the convalescents were Hispanic, and the group consisted of six males and four females.

CD4+ T cells that had been cultured provided DNA sequenced with the Oncomine TCR Beta short-read assay. TCRdb analysed the PCR reads with MiXCR anew, one entry per CDR3 protein. This repertoire shows 22,000 or so distinct CDR3 sequences, nearly 55% found once; its top ten account for approximately 6%. CDR1 is MDHEN and CDR2 is SYDVKM in the germline V gene. The CDR3 loop spans 9 amino acids. Specified treatment: approximately 9-day PBMC culture with coronavirus spike peptide pools or control peptides (ViraFEST assay). Using peptide pools, antigen-specific T cells were expanded in ViraFEST before TCRs were sequenced. On this clonotype: Its antigen is unknown. At one boundary the junction diverges from the germline segment, which might be a read error.

The TCR sequence derives from a human donor who had recovered from COVID-19. The rearrangement joins TRBV28 to TRBJ1-5, with D unresolved. The sample consisted of CD4+ T cells from blood, cultured in vitro. CDR3 nucleotides: TGTGCCAGCAACCAGCCCCAGCATTTT. This codes for CASNQPQHF.